This is a list of T cell receptor beta chains from one sample in a study of glioma-infiltrating T cells after dendritic cell vaccination. TCRdb's table, derived via immunoSEQ multiplex PCR, lists solely in-frame clones and lacks some. There are roughly 60,000 clones in the sample; 86% occur only once, and around a tenth lies in the top ten. Sequencing used blood, obtained after dendritic cell vaccination. These receptors came from a human donor with glioblastoma. The CDR3 runs from the conserved cysteine through the conserved F or W. Each record gives: V gene, J gene, clone size, D gene, CDR3 DNA, CDR3 protein. D genes are given only for firm matches. Some rows have no size entry. The others give once, few or many, or a class for an expanded clone.

V: TRBV30
J: TRBJ1-3
size: NA
D: NA
DNA: TGTGCCTGGAGTGTATTTCGGGGTCCCTCTGGAAACACCATATATTTT
CDR3: CAWSVFRGPSGNTIYF

V: TRBV9
J: TRBJ2-2
size: NA
D: TRBD2
DNA: TGTGCCAGCAGCATAGTAAGCGGGGGGGCTTACACCGGGGAGCTGTTTTTT
CDR3: CASSIVSGGAYTGELFF

V: TRBV2
J: TRBJ1-5
size: NA
D: NA
DNA: TGTGCCAGCACCTACAGGAACAATCAGCCCCAGCATTTT
CDR3: CASTYRNNQPQHF

V: TRBV6-4
J: TRBJ2-7
size: NA
D: NA
DNA: TGTGCCAGCAGTGGCTGGGCCTCCTACGAGCAGTACTTC
CDR3: CASSGWASYEQYF

V: TRBV2
J: TRBJ1-5
size: NA
D: NA
DNA: TGTGCCAGCAGTGGAGACACTTACAATCAGCCCCAGCATTTT
CDR3: CASSGDTYNQPQHF

V: TRBV4-3
J: TRBJ1-2
size: NA
D: NA
DNA: TGCGCCAGCAGCCAAGATCACGGTGGCTACACCTTC
CDR3: CASSQDHGGYTF

V: TRBV11-2
J: TRBJ1-3
size: NA
D: NA
DNA: TGTGCCAGCAAGAATTTAGGGAGCTCTGGAAACACCATATATTTT
CDR3: CASKNLGSSGNTIYF

V: TRBV7-3
J: TRBJ2-7
size: NA
D: TRBD2
DNA: TGTGCCAGCAGCTTATCCGGGACTAGCGGCTACGAGCAGTACTTC
CDR3: CASSLSGTSGYEQYF

V: TRBV6-1
J: TRBJ2-7
size: NA
D: TRBD1
DNA: TGTGCCAGCAGTGTTTACCCACCGGGACAGGGGAGGTACGAGCAGTACTTC
CDR3: CASSVYPPGQGRYEQYF

V: TRBV9
J: TRBJ2-3
size: NA
D: TRBD2
DNA: TGTGCCAGCAGCGTAGCTGGCGGGGGGAACACAGATACGCAGTATTTT
CDR3: CASSVAGGGNTDTQYF

V: TRBV4-3
J: TRBJ2-7
size: NA
D: NA
DNA: TGCGCCAGCAGCCAAGATAGGAGGGGGGGCAACTACGAGCAGTACTTC
CDR3: CASSQDRRGGNYEQYF

V: TRBV7-6
J: TRBJ2-2
size: NA
D: TRBD1
DNA: TGTGCCAGCAGCGAGCAGGGGGCGAACACCGGGGAGCTGTTTTTT
CDR3: CASSEQGANTGELFF

V: TRBV6-5
J: TRBJ1-4
size: NA
D: NA
DNA: TGTGCCAGCAGTTACGGGGCCAGGTCTAATGAAAAACTGTTTTTT
CDR3: CASSYGARSNEKLFF

V: TRBV5-1
J: TRBJ1-2
size: NA
D: TRBD1
DNA: TGCGCCAGCAAAACCGGGACAGGGGGTTCTGGCTACACCTTC
CDR3: CASKTGTGGSGYTF

V: TRBV5-1
J: TRBJ2-3
size: once
D: TRBD2
DNA: TGCGCCAGCAGCTTGGTCCTGGCGGGGGGGCGGCCAGATACGCAGTATTTT
CDR3: CASSLVLAGGRPDTQYF

V: TRBV6-5
J: TRBJ2-2
size: few
D: NA
DNA: TGTGCCATCAAGCAGGGGTTCGGGGAGCTGTTTTTT
CDR3: CAIKQGFGELFF

V: TRBV2
J: TRBJ2-5
size: NA
D: NA
DNA: TGTGCCAGCAGCGGGAAGAAAGGGGGGACCCAGTACTTC
CDR3: CASSGKKGGTQYF

V: TRBV7-9
J: TRBJ2-3
size: once
D: TRBD2
DNA: TGTGCCAGCAGCTTCGGACTAGCGGGAACAGATACGCAGTATTTT
CDR3: CASSFGLAGTDTQYF

V: TRBV6-5
J: TRBJ2-1
size: once
D: TRBD2
DNA: TGTGCCAGCAGTTACGCGGGGGGGTTCAATGAGCAGTTCTTC
CDR3: CASSYAGGFNEQFF

V: TRBV19
J: TRBJ2-1
size: NA
D: NA
DNA: TGTGCCAGTAGTATAGTGACGACAGCAAAGCAGTTCTTC
CDR3: CASSIVTTAKQFF